These 9 T cell receptor beta chains were sequenced from one sample in a study of blood T cell repertoires in COVID-19. Measured with immunoSEQ multiplex PCR; TCRdb has only the in-frame clones, and not every one. The sample shows around 280,000 clones, around four fifths of them seen only once. The sample consisted of peripheral blood. The source of these receptors is a woman between 45 and 60 years old with active or convalescent COVID-19.

This sequence joins TRBV6-5 and TRBJ2-1; no definite D call. CDR3 length equals 15 residues. In germline, CDR1 is MNHEY, CDR2 SVGAGI. Trimming took 2 bases from V and 4 from J, leaving 12 bases between them. Written as DNA, the CDR3 is TGTGCCAGCAGTTACATACCAACCAGTTACAATGAGCAGTTCTTC. Protein: CASSYIPTSYNEQFF.

The genes are TRBV11-2 and TRBJ2-5; 12 bases match TRBD2. Germline loops: CDR1 SGHAT, CDR2 FQNNGV. With 1 base clipped from V and 2 bases from J, the junction kept 2 bases outside the gene matches. The CDR3 has 16 residues. This CDR3 reads CASSLVGTSGQETQYF. The CDR3, as DNA: TGTGCCAGCAGCTTAGTCGGGACTAGCGGGCAAGAGACCCAGTACTTC.

This clone was seen once. The genes are TRBV7-8 and TRBJ1-5; perhaps TRBD1 as D (5 bases). Germline assignment: CDR1 SGHVS and CDR2 FQNEAQ. The CDR3 spans 15 residues. Deletions cut 1 base from V and 4 bases from J, with 11 bases between. CDR3 in DNA: TGTGCCAGCAGCTTAGTCCAGGGTCTAAATCAGCCCCAGCATTTT. This translates into CASSLVQGLNQPQHF.

This chain uses TRBV19 with TRBJ2-7; D perhaps matches TRBD1 (6 bases). Trimming left V 2 bases short and J 0 bases short, with 11 bases between. The germline V gene encodes CDR1 LNHDA and CDR2 SQIVND (reference sequence). This CDR3 contains 15 residues. The CDR3 DNA reads TGTGCCAGTAGTATAATGGGGACACACTCCTACGAGCAGTACTTC. Translated: CASSIMGTHSYEQYF.

The rearrangement links TRBV7-8 to TRBJ1-5; TRBD1 agrees at 7 bases. The CDR3 consists of 15 residues. Germline V gene data show CDR1 as SGHVS and CDR2 as FQNEAQ. V lost 2 bases to trimming and J lost 5 bases; unmatched junction nucleotides: 6. The CDR3 is CASSLYRGPDQPQHF. The DNA of the CDR3 is TGTGCCAGCAGCTTATATAGGGGGCCAGATCAGCCCCAGCATTTT. Filled out from reference TRBV7-8 and TRBJ1-5, the complete variable domain reads GAGVSQSPRYKVAKRGQDVALRCDPISGHVSLFWYQQALGQGPEFLTYFQNEAQLDKSGLPSDRFFAERPEGSVSTLKIQRTQQEDSAVYLCASSLYRGPDQPQHFGDGTRLSIL.

The rearrangement joins TRBV5-1 to TRBJ2-3; D is uncertain. V was shortened by 4 bases and J by 2 bases, with 5 bases between the two germline ends. This CDR3 region has 12 residues. CDR1 and CDR2 (germline): SGHRS, YFSETQ. Here the CDR3 DNA reads TGCGCCAGCAGCGTACTCACAGATACGCAGTATTTT. It specifies CASSVLTDTQYF.

V gene TRBV7-9 combines with J gene TRBJ1-2; D remains unclear. The V gene's germline CDR1 is SEHNR and CDR2 FQNEAQ (reference sequence). The CDR3 sequence is 15 residues long. V was pared by 1 base and J by 0 bases, with 9 bases between. In DNA form, the CDR3 reads TGTGCCAGCAGCTTAGGGGTCGGGACTAACTATGGCTACACCTTC. It yields the protein CASSLGVGTNYGYTF.

The chain has TRBV7-8 and TRBJ1-3; TRBD1 matches at 10 bases. The V gene's germline CDR1 is SGHVS and CDR2 FQNEAQ. Trimming took 5 bases from V and 2 from J; bases not matched to a gene: 3. The CDR3 totals 15 residues. CDR3 loop: CASSPGTGAGNTIYF. The CDR3 nucleotides are TGTGCCAGCAGCCCTGGGACAGGGGCTGGAAACACCATATATTTT. The full variable domain, in which reference TRBV7-8 and TRBJ1-3 provide the parts outside the CDR3, is GAGVSQSPRYKVAKRGQDVALRCDPISGHVSLFWYQQALGQGPEFLTYFQNEAQLDKSGLPSDRFFAERPEGSVSTLKIQRTQQEDSAVYLCASSPGTGAGNTIYFGEGSWLTVV.

CDR3 coding DNA: TGTGCCAGCAACAGGGGGGGTAAAGGGGCCCAGCATTTT. It codes for CASNRGGKGAQHF. The rearrangement uses TRBV28 and TRBJ1-5; 8 bases align to TRBD1. J lost 11 bases, V lost 7 bases, and 10 bases had no gene match. Germline loops: CDR1 MDHEN, CDR2 SYDVKM. There are 13 residues in the CDR3.